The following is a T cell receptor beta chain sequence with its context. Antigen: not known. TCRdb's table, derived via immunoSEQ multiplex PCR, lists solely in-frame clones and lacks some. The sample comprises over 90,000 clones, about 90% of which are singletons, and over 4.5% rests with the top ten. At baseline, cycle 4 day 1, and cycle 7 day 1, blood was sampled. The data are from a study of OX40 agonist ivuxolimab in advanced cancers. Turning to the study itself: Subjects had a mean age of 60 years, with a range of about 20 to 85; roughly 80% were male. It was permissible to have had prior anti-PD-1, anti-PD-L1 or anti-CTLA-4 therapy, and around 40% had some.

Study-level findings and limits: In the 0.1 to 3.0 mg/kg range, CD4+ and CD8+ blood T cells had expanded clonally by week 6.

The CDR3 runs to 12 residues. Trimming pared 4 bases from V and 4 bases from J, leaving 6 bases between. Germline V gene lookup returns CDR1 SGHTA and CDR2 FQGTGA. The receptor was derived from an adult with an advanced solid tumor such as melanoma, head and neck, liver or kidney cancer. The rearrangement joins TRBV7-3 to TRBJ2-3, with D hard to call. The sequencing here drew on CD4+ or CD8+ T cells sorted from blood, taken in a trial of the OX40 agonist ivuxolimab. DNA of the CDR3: TGTGCCAGCAGCTCCTCCGCAGATACGCAGTATTTT. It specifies CASSSSADTQYF.